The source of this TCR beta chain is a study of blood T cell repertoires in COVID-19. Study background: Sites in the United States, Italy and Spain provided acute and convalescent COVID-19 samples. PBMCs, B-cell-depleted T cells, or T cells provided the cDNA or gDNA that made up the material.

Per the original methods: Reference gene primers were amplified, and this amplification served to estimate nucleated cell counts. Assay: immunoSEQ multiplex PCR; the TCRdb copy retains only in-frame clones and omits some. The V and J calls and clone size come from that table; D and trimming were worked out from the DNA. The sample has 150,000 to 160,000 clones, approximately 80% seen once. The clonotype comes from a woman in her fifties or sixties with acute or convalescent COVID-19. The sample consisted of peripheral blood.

CDR3 sequence reads: CASIMGRAGSPLHF. CDR3 DNA sequence: TGTGCCAGTATCATGGGGAGGGCGGGTTCACCCCTCCACTTT. The V and J genes are TRBV19 and TRBJ1-6; D is unresolved. The CDR3 runs 14 residues. Trimming cost V 7 bases and J 9 bases, with 16 bases left between them. Germline V gives CDR1 LNHDA, CDR2 SQIVND (reference sequence).